The TCR beta chain under discussion was sequenced for a study of Graves' ophthalmopathy and Graves' hyperthyroidism. Amplification from RNA transcripts yielded the TCR beta CDR3 regions. A first-round RT-PCR used HTBI primers, followed by a second-round multiplex PCR. TCRdb re-derived calls from the multiplex PCR reads in MiXCR, one entry per CDR3 protein. The sample holds about 400,000 distinct CDR3 sequences; 15% to 20% are singletons and the top ten take 1.5% to 2%. CDR3 size: 16 residues. The V gene's germline CDR1 is SGHAT and CDR2 FQNNGV. Trimming took 0 bases from V and 1 from J, leaving 12 bases between them. About this clonotype: The antigen is not known. The conserved final phenylalanine or tryptophan is absent from the CDR3, which likely points to a read error.

A duration under 3 months, NOSPECS ≥4, CAS ≥3 and moderate-to-severe activity characterized the donors with ophthalmopathy. Study-wide points: Blood contained most expanded thyroid clonotypes exceeding 0.001 frequency. Between ophthalmopathy and stable hyperthyroidism, a 13-signature model drew a separation with roughly 88% sensitivity and less than 83% specificity.

The sample was peripheral blood. The receptor was isolated from a woman in her late teens or twenties with Graves' ophthalmopathy. This chain links TRBV11-2 with TRBJ1-1; D is unresolved. CDR3 DNA: TGTGCCAGCAGCTTAGAGTTTATGGGGAGGAACACTGAAGCTTTCCTT. Protein sequence: CASSLEFMGRNTEAFL.